The clone carrying this T cell receptor (beta chain) was seen repeatedly, ten times or more. The antigen is undetermined. Unique molecular identifiers (one per individual cDNA molecule) were attached. MiXCR, applied by TCRdb to the 5' RACE reads, yields one record per CDR3 protein. The table lists roughly 100,000 distinct CDR3 sequences, less than 15% of them singletons, with 5.5% to 7% in the top ten. These data originate in a study of early T cells in non-severe SARS-CoV-2 infection. Study-level information: Sequenced bulk RNA came from whole blood that was unsorted, and chains were unpaired. Study conclusions and caveats: The VDJdb matching leaned toward anti-spike CD8 responses and overlooked private and CD4 specificities.

Germline V CDR1 and CDR2: MDHEN, SYDVKM. This CDR3 has 15 residues. The V gene end was trimmed by 5 bases and the J gene end by 2 bases; junction bases not matched to a gene: 4. The origin of this receptor is an adult who was a healthcare worker with PCR-confirmed SARS-CoV-2 infection or an uninfected control (not recorded which). What was sequenced was whole blood. This chain links TRBV28 with TRBJ2-3, with 10 nucleotides matching TRBD2. The CDR3, as DNA: TGTGCCAGCAGTCCTAGCGGGAGCTACACAGATACGCAGTATTTT. As protein: CASSPSGSYTDTQYF.